The rows below give T cell receptor beta chains drawn from one sample of a study of shared clonotypes between healthy human individuals. Repertoires were generated with immunoSEQ multiplex PCR, while TCRdb's copy carries only in-frame clones and drops some. The sample includes around 720,000 clones, around 73% of them seen just once. The material sequenced was memory CD4+ T cells sorted from blood. The receptors originated from a woman in her thirties in good health. CDR3s include the opening cysteine and the closing phenylalanine or tryptophan. A D gene is named only where the DNA matches it firmly. Some rows mark clone size as missing; the rest say once, few, many or name a class of expanded clone.

>TRBV6-5|-|TRBD1|TRBJ2-1|14
CASSYYRGYNEQFF
TGTGCCAGCAGTTACTACAGGGGGTACAATGAGCAGTTCTTC
>TRBV2|-|-|TRBJ1-4|15
CASRNRVSTNEKLFF
TGTGCCAGCCGTAACAGGGTCTCAACTAATGAAAAACTGTTTTTT
>TRBV29-1|-|-|TRBJ2-7|12
CSVGQVAYEQYF
TGCAGCGTTGGACAGGTCGCCTACGAGCAGTACTTC
>TRBV7-6|-|-|TRBJ1-1|14
CASSRGGGLTEAFF
TGTGCCAGCAGCCGGGGGGGAGGGCTCACTGAAGCTTTCTTT
>TRBV7-6|-|-|TRBJ2-5|15
CASSFGTSPGETQYF
TGTGCCAGCAGCTTCGGGACGTCCCCCGGAGAGACCCAGTACTTC
>TRBV7-6|many|-|TRBJ2-2|14
CASSYQGGTGELFF
TGTGCCAGCAGCTACCAGGGGGGGACCGGGGAGCTGTTTTTT
>TRBV2|-|-|TRBJ2-2|15
CASRGLPSFTGELFF
TGTGCCAGCAGGGGCCTTCCCTCTTTCACCGGGGAGCTGTTTTTT
>TRBV6-1|-|TRBD1|TRBJ2-3|14
CASTWTGSTDTQYF
TGTGCCAGCACCTGGACAGGTAGCACAGATACGCAGTATTTT
>TRBV7-2|-|-|TRBJ2-3|14
CASSFLSAPDTQYF
TGTGCCAGCAGCTTTCTTTCGGCCCCAGATACGCAGTATTTT
>TRBV29-1|-|TRBD1|TRBJ2-7|13
CSVSGGSTYEQYF
TGCAGCGTGTCAGGGGGATCGACCTACGAGCAGTACTTC